This TCR beta chain was obtained from a study of CD8 T cells in Susac syndrome. An input of roughly 0.45 to 1 ug of RNA was subjected to reverse transcription using random hexamers. Multiplex PCR with immunoSEQ amplified the TCR beta CDR3 across 54 Vbeta and 13 Jbeta. In TCRdb, the immunoSEQ multiplex PCR reads were re-called with MiXCR into one record per CDR3 protein. Among about 190,000 distinct CDR3 sequences listed, 95% were seen once. CD8+ and CD4+ T cells taken from blood had their TCR beta sequenced. The patients with Susac syndrome were individuals who fulfilled the recently defined diagnostic criteria for disease that was either definite or probable. Losses at the gene ends were 0 bases for V and 2 bases for J; bases not matched to a gene: 3. The CDR3 totals 15 residues. Germline loops: CDR1 SGHRS, CDR2 YFSETQ. This clonotype came up once.

The chain employs TRBV5-1 and TRBJ2-3, with 7 bases fitting TRBD1. Specimen: CD8+ T cells from PBMCs. This sequence originates from a human donor with Susac syndrome. CDR3 region: CASSLVEGATDTQYF. The CDR3, as DNA: TGCGCCAGCAGCTTGGTAGAGGGGGCCACAGATACGCAGTATTTT.